The clone carrying this T cell receptor (beta chain) has at least ten counts. Its target is not known. The sample comes from a study of T cells in Graves' hyperthyroidism and ophthalmopathy. There were TCR beta CDR3 regions amplified from RNA transcripts. The HTBI primer set was used in a first-round RT-PCR of the TCR CDR3. Using its own MiXCR run on the multiplex PCR reads, TCRdb lists one record per CDR3 protein. Of roughly 400,000 distinct CDR3 sequences in the sample, more than 20% were seen once. The V and J ends lost 1 base and 4 bases, in that order; junction bases with no gene match: 11. Germline lookup yields CDR1 LGHDT and CDR2 YNNKEL (reference sequence). The CDR3 covers 17 residues. Findings and limits, study-wide: Clonotypes that were expanded in thyroid above 0.001 mostly appeared in blood too.

Sequenced material: blood. The clonotype was recovered from a man between 45 and 60 years old with Graves' hyperthyroidism. The rearrangement links TRBV3-1 to TRBJ2-5; TRBD2 matches at 8 bases. CDR3 bases: TGTGCCAGCAGCCAAGGGAGCGGGAGAGGGTGGGGAGAGACCCAGTACTTC. Protein product: CASSQGSGRGWGETQYF.